What follows are 27 T cell receptor beta chains derived from one specimen sequenced in a study of blood T cell repertoires in COVID-19. Profiled with immunoSEQ multiplex PCR; TCRdb holds only in-frame clones, not every one. The repertoire consists of 250,000 to 300,000 clones, with over 65% occurring once and the leading ten covering 3.5% to 5.5%. Source material: peripheral blood. The receptor set was obtained from a man in his sixties who had recovered from COVID-19.

The chain joins TRBV19 to TRBJ2-5, with 10 nucleotides matching TRBD2. CDR1 is LNHDA and CDR2 is SQIVND in the germline V gene (reference sequence). The CDR3 extends over 13 amino acids. The junction had 2 bases not matched to a gene; V was cut back by 5 bases and J by 5 bases. In DNA, the CDR3 is TGTGCCAGTAGTCTACTAGCGGGGGAGACCCAGTACTTC. Encoded protein: CASSLLAGETQYF.

Only a few counts were recorded for this clone. CDR3 nucleotides: TGTGCCAGCAGTGAATTGACGGGAGAGGGCAATGAGCAGTTCTTC. Amino acids: CASSELTGEGNEQFF. The chain employs TRBV2 and TRBJ2-1, with a possible D match to TRBD2 (6 bases). CDR1 and CDR2 (germline): SNHLY, FYNNEI. The length of the CDR3 is 15 residues. V was cut by 2 bases and J by 6 bases, with 14 bases left in between.

Regarding this clone: Other DNA sequences in the same sample also yield this CDR3. V and J are TRBV11-3 and TRBJ2-1; TRBD2 is a possible D gene (6 bases). Germline values: CDR1 SGHNT, CDR2 YENEEA. CDR3 length equals 15 residues. Trimming removed 1 base from V and 1 base from J, with 8 bases in between. The CDR3 DNA is TGTGCCAGCAGCTTAGGCGGGGCTTCCTACAATGAGCAGTTCTTC. It specifies CASSLGGASYNEQFF.

This chain connects TRBV5-1 to TRBJ1-5; D remains unclear. The ends were cut back, 0 bases at V and 1 base at J, with 8 bases in the middle. Germline loops: CDR1 SGHRS, CDR2 YFSETQ. CDR3 length: 15 amino acids. For the CDR3, the DNA is TGCGCCAGCAGCTTGGAGGGAGGGAGCAATCAGCCCCAGCATTTT. Its translation: CASSLEGGSNQPQHF.

A note on this clone: A junction end diverges from the germline sequence, so it may reflect a read error. The chain combines TRBV6-1 with TRBJ1-1; a possible D gene is TRBD1 (5 bases). Per the germline V gene, CDR1 is MNHNS and CDR2 is SASEGT. The length of the CDR3 is 16 residues. The CDR3 here is CASREGVHRKNTEAFF. CDR3 nucleotides: TGTGCCAGCAGGGAAGGGGTTCACAGGAAAAACACTGAAGCTTTCTTT.

V usage is TRBV24-1 and J usage is TRBJ1-1; D remains ambiguous. This CDR3 spans 13 amino acids. Per germline, CDR1 KGHDR and CDR2 SFDVKD. Trimming pared 3 bases from V and 4 bases from J, leaving 8 bases between. DNA of the CDR3: TGTGCCACCAGTGATCTTAGCAGCACTGAAGCTTTCTTT. Residues: CATSDLSSTEAFF.

The genes are TRBV5-1 and TRBJ2-6; D might be TRBD2 (6 bases). The germline V and J ends were trimmed by 0 bases and 2 bases, with 12 bases remaining between them. This CDR3 spans 17 amino acids. Germline CDR1 reads SGHRS; CDR2 reads YFSETQ. CDR3 coding DNA: TGCGCCAGCAGCTTGGCCGGCGGGGCAACTGGGGCCAACGTCCTGACTTTC. This sequence encodes CASSLAGGATGANVLTF.

The chain employs TRBV28 and TRBJ2-1; TRBD1 matches at 7 bases. V shed 2 bases and J 6 bases; nucleotides not matched to a gene: 7. This CDR3 contains 15 residues. Germline CDR1 and CDR2: MDHEN and SYDVKM. CDR3 region: CASSLPTGQPNEQFF. The CDR3 DNA is TGTGCCAGCAGTTTACCTACGGGACAGCCCAATGAGCAGTTCTTC.

The chain joins TRBV5-1 to TRBJ2-3, with D possibly matching TRBD2 (5 bases). V was clipped by 4 bases and J by 1 base, with 13 bases between them. Germline CDR1 reads SGHRS; CDR2 reads YFSETQ. This CDR3 contains 15 residues. The CDR3 loop reads CASSPGISGTDTQYF. DNA for the CDR3: TGCGCCAGCAGCCCGGGGATTAGTGGCACAGATACGCAGTATTTT.

This clone has more than one count but fewer than ten. The J gene is TRBJ2-7, the V gene TRBV30; perhaps TRBD2 as D (5 bases). The germline V gene encodes CDR1 GTSNPN and CDR2 SVGIG (reference sequence). The CDR3 extends over 14 amino acids. Trimming took off 3 bases at V and 5 bases at J, with 17 bases between the two ends. The CDR3 DNA sequence: TGTGCCTGGAGACCCGCGACGGGGTCCAACGAGCAGTACTTC. It encodes CAWRPATGSNEQYF.

This clone was seen only once. The chain couples TRBV7-2 to TRBJ2-1; 9 bases fit TRBD1. The germline V gene has CDR1 SGHTA and CDR2 FQGNSA. The CDR3 spans 15 residues. V lost 3 bases, J lost 2 bases, and 2 bases stayed unmatched. The CDR3 bases are TGTGCCAGCAGCTTCAACAGGGGGCCCTACAATGAGCAGTTCTTC. Protein product: CASSFNRGPYNEQFF.

The chain combines TRBV29-1 with TRBJ2-7; perhaps TRBD1 as D (6 bases). CDR3 length: 14 amino acids. Germline CDR1 SQVTM, CDR2 ANQGSEA. V was cut by 7 bases and J by 2 bases, with 18 bases left in between. CDR3 coding DNA: TGCAGCGGTTCCGGGACAAGGGCCGCCTACGAGCAGTACTTC. Its protein product is CSGSGTRAAYEQYF.

The table lists this clone with a few counts. The rearrangement links TRBV11-2 to TRBJ1-2; no firm D call. The CDR3 is 15 amino acids. Germline CDR1 is SGHAT and CDR2 is FQNNGV. The ends were cut back, 0 bases at V and 4 bases at J, with 12 bases in the middle. CDR3 in DNA: TGTGCCAGCAGCTTAGATATTGGGAGGACCTATGGCTACACCTTC. It translates to CASSLDIGRTYGYTF.

With respect to this clone: Additional DNA sequences in this sample encode the identical CDR3. The chain links TRBV6-5 to TRBJ2-3, with D uncertain. Germline V gene lookup returns CDR1 MNHEY and CDR2 SVGAGI. CDR3 length: 12 amino acids. V was pared by 6 bases and J by 2 bases, with 6 bases between. The CDR3 is CASSRNTDTQYF. CDR3 sequence (DNA): TGTGCCAGCAGCCGTAACACAGATACGCAGTATTTT.

The rearrangement links TRBV6-6 to TRBJ1-2, with D perhaps TRBD1 (5 bases). V was clipped by 6 bases and J by 4 bases, with 15 bases between them. The CDR3 has 14 amino acids. The germline V gene has CDR1 MNHNY and CDR2 SVGAGI (reference sequence). The CDR3 nucleotides read TGTGCCAGCAGCCAAGGGACGGGAGTCTATGGCTACACCTTC. It is translated as CASSQGTGVYGYTF.

This rearrangement joins TRBV5-5 to TRBJ2-2; TRBD1 is a possible D gene (7 bases). The CDR3 has 15 amino acids. The V end lost 1 base, the J end lost 3 bases, and 10 bases lay between the germline ends. Germline values: CDR1 SGHKS, CDR2 YYEKEE (reference sequence). The CDR3 protein is CASSLTGEDTGELFF. The CDR3 bases are TGTGCCAGCAGCTTGACAGGGGAGGACACCGGGGAGCTGTTTTTT.

The sample holds one count of this clone. The genes are TRBV9 and TRBJ2-1, with TRBD2 matching over 7 bases. CDR1 is SGDLS, CDR2 YYNGEE, per germline. The ends lost 0 bases at V and 0 bases at J; junction bases unmatched: 12. The CDR3 extends over 19 amino acids. CDR3 DNA sequence: TGTGCCAGCAGCGTAGGTCCCGGACTAGGGAAGAGCTCCTACAATGAGCAGTTCTTC. Residues: CASSVGPGLGKSSYNEQFF.

This rearrangement joins TRBV6-2 or TRBV6-3 to TRBJ2-7; no reliable D call. CDR1 and CDR2 from the germline V gene are MNHEY and SVGEGT. Trimming took off 6 bases at V and 3 bases at J, with 18 bases between the two ends. The CDR3 consists of 15 residues. The CDR3 DNA sequence: TGTGCCAGCAGCCCCACCCTGGCAGGTTACTACGAGCAGTACTTC. It is translated as CASSPTLAGYYEQYF.

J is TRBJ2-1 and V is TRBV24-1; TRBD2 is a possible D gene (6 bases). Germline values: CDR1 KGHDR, CDR2 SFDVKD. The CDR3 covers 11 residues. The V and J ends lost 4 bases and 9 bases respectively, with 6 bases between them. CDR3 in DNA: TGTGCCACCAGTGAGGGAGGTGAGCAGTTCTTC. Translation: CATSEGGEQFF.

The chain links TRBV3-1 (or the pseudogene TRBV3-2) to TRBJ2-5; TRBD2 is a possible D gene (6 bases). Trimming stripped 0 bases from V and 5 bases from J, with 13 bases between. CDR3 length: 15 amino acids. Germline CDR1 LGHDT, CDR2 YNNKEL (reference sequence). DNA for the CDR3: TGTGCCAGCAGCCAAGATCTGGGGGGTGGTGAGACCCAGTACTTC. Translated, it gives CASSQDLGGGETQYF.

The rearrangement links TRBV6-5 to TRBJ2-6; 8 bases align to TRBD1. The J segment lost 4 bases and the V segment lost 4 bases, leaving 6 bases of the junction unmatched. Germline V gene sequence: CDR1 MNHEY, CDR2 SVGAGI. This CDR3 comprises 16 residues. DNA of the CDR3: TGTGCCAGCAGTTTAGCCAGGGGGCGAGGGGCCAACGTCCTGACTTTC. Residues: CASSLARGRGANVLTF.

The gene calls are TRBV6-5 and TRBJ2-7; D gene ambiguous. This CDR3 has 14 amino acids. With 0 bases removed from V and 6 bases from J, the gap between germline ends came to 12 bases. Germline V gives CDR1 MNHEY, CDR2 SVGAGI. The CDR3: CASSYSSKRGEQYF. The CDR3 DNA reads as TGTGCCAGCAGTTACTCCTCAAAGCGAGGCGAGCAGTACTTC.

The chain carries TRBV9 and TRBJ1-1, with 7 bases aligning to TRBD1. This CDR3 is built from 15 residues. Unmatched junction bases numbered 7, after V lost 4 bases and J lost 1 base. CDR1 and CDR2 from the germline V gene are SGDLS and YYNGEE. The CDR3 protein is CASSPVHRGNTEAFF. DNA for the CDR3: TGTGCCAGCAGCCCCGTACACAGGGGGAACACTGAAGCTTTCTTT.

The chain links TRBV6-1 to TRBJ1-3; 7 bases align to TRBD1. Germline V gene data show CDR1 as MNHNS and CDR2 as SASEGT. The CDR3 length is 16 residues. The junction had 5 bases not matched to a gene; V was cut back by 0 bases and J by 3 bases. This CDR3 reads CASSEAGSGGGNTIYF. CDR3 DNA sequence: TGTGCCAGCAGTGAAGCGGGGTCAGGGGGTGGAAACACCATATATTTT.

The genes are TRBV5-1 and TRBJ2-2, with 10 bases identical to TRBD2. With 4 bases clipped from V and 4 bases from J, the junction kept 4 bases outside the gene matches. CDR1 is SGHRS, CDR2 YFSETQ, per germline. This CDR3 contains 15 residues. The CDR3 loop is CASSLTSGTTGELFF. CDR3 in DNA: TGCGCCAGCAGCCTAACTAGCGGGACCACCGGGGAGCTGTTTTTT.

The chain combines TRBV10-2 with TRBJ2-7; TRBD2 matches 7 bases. V trimming: 2 bases; J trimming: 5 bases; junction bases outside the gene matches: 6. The CDR3 length is 14 residues. Looked up from germline, CDR1 is WSHSY and CDR2 is SAAADI. The CDR3 here is CASSEGGRLHEQYF. CDR3 DNA: TGCGCCAGCAGTGAGGGCGGGAGACTCCACGAGCAGTACTTC.

Many counts were recorded for this clone. V and J are TRBV16 and TRBJ1-1; D remains unclear. Germline CDR1 KGHSY, CDR2 FQNENV. The CDR3 consists of 14 residues. Trimming removed 0 bases at V and 5 bases at J, with 10 bases between. This CDR3 reads CASSQSAVGTEAFF. The CDR3 DNA sequence: TGTGCCAGCAGCCAATCGGCGGTCGGGACTGAAGCTTTCTTT.